The entry below gives a single T cell receptor beta chain sequence along with its context. Researchers ran the PCR with 60 Vbeta and 13 Jbeta primers. Sequencing was performed with immunoSEQ multiplex PCR; in TCRdb, only in-frame clones are kept and a portion is missing. This table holds about 70,000 clones. These data originate in a study of cytomegalovirus exposure and HLA in healthy donors. The CDR3 consists of 15 residues. The V gene end was trimmed by 3 bases and the J gene end by 2 bases; junction bases not matched to a gene: 6. Germline CDR1 LNHDA, CDR2 SQIVND (reference sequence). The source is a female donor in good health and CMV-seropositive. Source material: PBMCs. The V gene is TRBV19, the J gene TRBJ2-7, with 8 bases lining up with TRBD1. The chain's CDR3 is CASSIRAGGPYEQYF. The CDR3, as DNA: TGTGCCAGTAGTATCCGCGCAGGGGGCCCCTACGAGCAGTACTTC.